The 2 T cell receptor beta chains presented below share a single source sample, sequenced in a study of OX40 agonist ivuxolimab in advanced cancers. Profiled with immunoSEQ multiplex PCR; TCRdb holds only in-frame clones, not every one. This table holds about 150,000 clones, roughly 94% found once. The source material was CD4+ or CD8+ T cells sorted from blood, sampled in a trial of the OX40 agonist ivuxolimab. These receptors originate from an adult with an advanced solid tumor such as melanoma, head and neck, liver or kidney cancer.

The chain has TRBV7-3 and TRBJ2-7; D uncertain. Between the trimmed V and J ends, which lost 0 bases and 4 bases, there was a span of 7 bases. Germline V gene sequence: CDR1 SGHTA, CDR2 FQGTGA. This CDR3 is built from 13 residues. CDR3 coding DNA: TGTGCCAGCAGCTTAACACCCCAATACGAGCAGTACTTC. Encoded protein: CASSLTPQYEQYF.

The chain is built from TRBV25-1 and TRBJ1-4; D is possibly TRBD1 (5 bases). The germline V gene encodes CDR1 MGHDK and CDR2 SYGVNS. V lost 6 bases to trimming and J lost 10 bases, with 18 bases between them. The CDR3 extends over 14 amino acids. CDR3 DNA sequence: TGTGCCAGCAGAGGCACAGGCGCTTTAGGAAAACTGTTTTTT. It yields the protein CASRGTGALGKLFF.